This T cell receptor beta chain was identified during a study of blood T cell repertoires in COVID-19. Clones were read by immunoSEQ multiplex PCR, and TCRdb kept only the in-frame ones, dropping some. The sample carries under 200,000 clones, 70% to 90% recorded once. Seattle cases were enrolled at active infection and followed longitudinally. The specimen was peripheral blood. This sequence originates from a woman aged 55-70 years with COVID-19, enrolled during active disease.

CDR3 in DNA: TGCGCCAGCAGCTTGGAGGCAGGGCGTTATGGCTACACCTTC. Protein: CASSLEAGRYGYTF. The J gene is TRBJ1-2, the V gene TRBV5-1, with TRBD1 as a possible D gene (5 bases). This CDR3 has 14 amino acids. With 0 bases removed from V and 5 bases from J, the gap between germline ends came to 11 bases. Germline CDR1 and CDR2: SGHRS and YFSETQ.